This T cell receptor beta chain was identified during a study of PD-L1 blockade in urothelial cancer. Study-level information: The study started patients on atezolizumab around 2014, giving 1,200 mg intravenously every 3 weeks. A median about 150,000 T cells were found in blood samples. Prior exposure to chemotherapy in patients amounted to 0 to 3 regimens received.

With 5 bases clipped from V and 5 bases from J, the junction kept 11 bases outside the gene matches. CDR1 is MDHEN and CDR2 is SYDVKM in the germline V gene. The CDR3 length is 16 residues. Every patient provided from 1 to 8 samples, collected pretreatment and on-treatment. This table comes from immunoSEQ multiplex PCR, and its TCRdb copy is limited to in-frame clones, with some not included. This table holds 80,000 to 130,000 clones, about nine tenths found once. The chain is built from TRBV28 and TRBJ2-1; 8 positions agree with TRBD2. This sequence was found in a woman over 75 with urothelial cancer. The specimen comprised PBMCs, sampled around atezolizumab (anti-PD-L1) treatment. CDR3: CASSPPLTSGNNEQFF. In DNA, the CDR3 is TGTGCCAGCAGTCCGCCATTAACTAGCGGAAACAATGAGCAGTTCTTC.